The source of this T cell receptor beta chain is a study of blood T cell repertoires in COVID-19. Overall study context: The United States, Italy and Spain were the sources of the acute and convalescent COVID-19 samples. The cDNA or gDNA used as material had been derived from T cells, B-cell-depleted T cells, or PBMCs.

Seattle patients were enrolled while actively infected and followed longitudinally. Germline CDR1 and CDR2: SGDLS and YYNGEE. J was trimmed by 7 bases and V by 2 bases; bases with no gene match: 4. The length of the CDR3 is 13 residues. Clones were read by immunoSEQ multiplex PCR, and TCRdb kept only the in-frame ones, dropping some. The data hold fewer than 450,000 clones, with approximately 88% observed a single time. The rearrangement links TRBV9 to TRBJ1-2, with 8 positions matching TRBD1. The receptor's source is a woman between 45 and 60 years old with COVID-19, enrolled during active disease. The sequencing sample was made of peripheral blood. CDR3 residues: CASSVAQGVGYTF. The DNA for the CDR3 is TGTGCCAGCAGCGTGGCACAGGGGGTTGGCTACACCTTC.